The 9 T cell receptor beta chains in this list originate from one sample, sequenced in a study of blood T cell repertoires in COVID-19. Libraries were prepared by immunoSEQ multiplex PCR; TCRdb keeps only in-frame clonotypes and omits some of them. The sample yields about 310,000 clones, 90% seen once. The sequenced sample was peripheral blood. The source of these receptors is a woman between 25 and 40 years old with COVID-19, enrolled during active disease.

This sequence joins TRBV6-4 and TRBJ1-4; TRBD1 might be the D (5 bases). CDR1 is MRHNA and CDR2 is SNTAGT in the germline V gene. Deletions cut 3 bases from V and 0 bases from J, with 5 bases between. CDR3 length: 14 residues. The CDR3 is CASSEQATNEKLFF. In DNA, the CDR3 is TGTGCCAGCAGTGAACAGGCAACTAATGAAAAACTGTTTTTT.

The chain has TRBV6-6 and TRBJ1-2, with 9 bases fitting TRBD1. The junction had 13 bases not matched to a gene; V was cut back by 4 bases and J by 7 bases. The CDR3 is 16 amino acids. In germline, CDR1 is MNHNY, CDR2 SVGAGI (reference sequence). The CDR3 coding sequence is TGTGCCAGCAGTTCACACCGGGACAGGGCTGGGGGTGGCTACACCTTC. It encodes CASSSHRDRAGGGYTF.

The chain has TRBV12-3 or TRBV12-4 and TRBJ2-7; 7 bases are shared with TRBD1. V was clipped by 7 bases and J by 2 bases; unmatched bases: 5. The CDR3 totals 13 residues. CDR3 loop: CASTMTGTYEQYF. The CDR3 DNA reads as TGTGCCAGCACCATGACAGGGACCTACGAGCAGTACTTC.

The chain has TRBV3-1 (or the pseudogene TRBV3-2) and TRBJ2-3; 8 positions agree with TRBD2. Trimming cost V 3 bases and J 2 bases; bases outside gene matches: 7. The CDR3 runs 16 residues. Germline assignment: CDR1 LGHDT and CDR2 YNNKEL (reference sequence). The CDR3 loop is CASSQAGLAPTDTQYF. The CDR3 DNA is TGTGCCAGCAGCCAGGCCGGACTAGCCCCCACAGATACGCAGTATTTT.

V is TRBV29-1 and J is TRBJ2-1; TRBD2 matches 11 bases. The CDR3 is 20 amino acids. Trimming removed 4 bases from V and 2 bases from J; junction bases left unmatched: 19. Germline V gene lookup returns CDR1 SQVTM and CDR2 ANQGSEA. DNA for the CDR3: TGCAGCGTTGTAGCGGGAGGGCCCCTCCAGAACCCCAGCACCTACAATGAGCAGTTCTTC. This codes for CSVVAGGPLQNPSTYNEQFF.

The rearrangement joins TRBV18 to TRBJ2-7; 7 nucleotides line up with TRBD2. This CDR3 spans 16 amino acids. Germline lookup yields CDR1 KGHSH and CDR2 LQKENI. V lost 2 bases and J lost 7; bases outside the gene matches: 14. This CDR3 is CASSPALQREIDEQYF. The CDR3 nucleotides are TGTGCCAGCTCACCAGCACTCCAGCGGGAAATCGATGAGCAGTACTTC. The whole variable domain, filled in from reference TRBV18 and TRBJ2-7, reads NAGVMQNPRHLVRRRGQEARLRCSPMKGHSHVYWYRQLPEEGLKFMVYLQKENIIDESGMPKERFSAEFPKEGPSILRIQQVVRGDSAAYFCASSPALQREIDEQYFGPGTRLTVT.

The chain employs TRBV29-1 and TRBJ2-7; the match to TRBD2 covers 11 bases. This CDR3 is built from 13 residues. V lost 3 bases, J lost 3 bases, and 1 base stayed unmatched. The V gene's germline CDR1 is SQVTM and CDR2 ANQGSEA. The CDR3: CSVDGTSGYEQYF. The CDR3 nucleotides read TGCAGCGTTGACGGGACTAGCGGCTACGAGCAGTACTTC.

V gene TRBV7-8 combines with J gene TRBJ1-4; 10 nucleotides align to TRBD1. Germline values: CDR1 SGHVS, CDR2 FQNEAQ. The CDR3 contains 14 residues. With 5 bases clipped from V and 6 bases from J, the junction kept 3 bases outside the gene matches. This CDR3 is CASSVDRGDEKLFF. CDR3 nucleotide sequence: TGTGCCAGCAGCGTGGACAGGGGGGATGAAAAACTGTTTTTT. Full variable domain (outside the CDR3, taken from reference TRBV7-8 and TRBJ1-4): GAGVSQSPRYKVAKRGQDVALRCDPISGHVSLFWYQQALGQGPEFLTYFQNEAQLDKSGLPSDRFFAERPEGSVSTLKIQRTQQEDSAVYLCASSVDRGDEKLFFGSGTQLSVL.

V gene TRBV12-3 or TRBV12-4 combines with J gene TRBJ1-1; D may be TRBD1 (5 bases). This CDR3 contains 12 residues. Trimming took 2 bases from V and 8 from J, leaving 9 bases between them. For the CDR3, the DNA is TGTGCCAGCAGTTTAACGAGACAGGAAGCTTTCTTT. Translated: CASSLTRQEAFF.